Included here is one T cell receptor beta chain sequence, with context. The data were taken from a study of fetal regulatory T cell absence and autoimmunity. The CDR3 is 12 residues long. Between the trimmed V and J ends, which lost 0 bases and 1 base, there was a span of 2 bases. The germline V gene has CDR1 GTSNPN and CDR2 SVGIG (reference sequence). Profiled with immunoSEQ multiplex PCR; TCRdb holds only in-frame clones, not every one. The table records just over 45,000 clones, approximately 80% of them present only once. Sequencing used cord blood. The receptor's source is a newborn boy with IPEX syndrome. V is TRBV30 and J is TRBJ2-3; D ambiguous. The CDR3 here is CAWSVGTDTQYF. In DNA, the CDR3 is TGTGCCTGGAGTGTAGGCACAGATACGCAGTATTTT.